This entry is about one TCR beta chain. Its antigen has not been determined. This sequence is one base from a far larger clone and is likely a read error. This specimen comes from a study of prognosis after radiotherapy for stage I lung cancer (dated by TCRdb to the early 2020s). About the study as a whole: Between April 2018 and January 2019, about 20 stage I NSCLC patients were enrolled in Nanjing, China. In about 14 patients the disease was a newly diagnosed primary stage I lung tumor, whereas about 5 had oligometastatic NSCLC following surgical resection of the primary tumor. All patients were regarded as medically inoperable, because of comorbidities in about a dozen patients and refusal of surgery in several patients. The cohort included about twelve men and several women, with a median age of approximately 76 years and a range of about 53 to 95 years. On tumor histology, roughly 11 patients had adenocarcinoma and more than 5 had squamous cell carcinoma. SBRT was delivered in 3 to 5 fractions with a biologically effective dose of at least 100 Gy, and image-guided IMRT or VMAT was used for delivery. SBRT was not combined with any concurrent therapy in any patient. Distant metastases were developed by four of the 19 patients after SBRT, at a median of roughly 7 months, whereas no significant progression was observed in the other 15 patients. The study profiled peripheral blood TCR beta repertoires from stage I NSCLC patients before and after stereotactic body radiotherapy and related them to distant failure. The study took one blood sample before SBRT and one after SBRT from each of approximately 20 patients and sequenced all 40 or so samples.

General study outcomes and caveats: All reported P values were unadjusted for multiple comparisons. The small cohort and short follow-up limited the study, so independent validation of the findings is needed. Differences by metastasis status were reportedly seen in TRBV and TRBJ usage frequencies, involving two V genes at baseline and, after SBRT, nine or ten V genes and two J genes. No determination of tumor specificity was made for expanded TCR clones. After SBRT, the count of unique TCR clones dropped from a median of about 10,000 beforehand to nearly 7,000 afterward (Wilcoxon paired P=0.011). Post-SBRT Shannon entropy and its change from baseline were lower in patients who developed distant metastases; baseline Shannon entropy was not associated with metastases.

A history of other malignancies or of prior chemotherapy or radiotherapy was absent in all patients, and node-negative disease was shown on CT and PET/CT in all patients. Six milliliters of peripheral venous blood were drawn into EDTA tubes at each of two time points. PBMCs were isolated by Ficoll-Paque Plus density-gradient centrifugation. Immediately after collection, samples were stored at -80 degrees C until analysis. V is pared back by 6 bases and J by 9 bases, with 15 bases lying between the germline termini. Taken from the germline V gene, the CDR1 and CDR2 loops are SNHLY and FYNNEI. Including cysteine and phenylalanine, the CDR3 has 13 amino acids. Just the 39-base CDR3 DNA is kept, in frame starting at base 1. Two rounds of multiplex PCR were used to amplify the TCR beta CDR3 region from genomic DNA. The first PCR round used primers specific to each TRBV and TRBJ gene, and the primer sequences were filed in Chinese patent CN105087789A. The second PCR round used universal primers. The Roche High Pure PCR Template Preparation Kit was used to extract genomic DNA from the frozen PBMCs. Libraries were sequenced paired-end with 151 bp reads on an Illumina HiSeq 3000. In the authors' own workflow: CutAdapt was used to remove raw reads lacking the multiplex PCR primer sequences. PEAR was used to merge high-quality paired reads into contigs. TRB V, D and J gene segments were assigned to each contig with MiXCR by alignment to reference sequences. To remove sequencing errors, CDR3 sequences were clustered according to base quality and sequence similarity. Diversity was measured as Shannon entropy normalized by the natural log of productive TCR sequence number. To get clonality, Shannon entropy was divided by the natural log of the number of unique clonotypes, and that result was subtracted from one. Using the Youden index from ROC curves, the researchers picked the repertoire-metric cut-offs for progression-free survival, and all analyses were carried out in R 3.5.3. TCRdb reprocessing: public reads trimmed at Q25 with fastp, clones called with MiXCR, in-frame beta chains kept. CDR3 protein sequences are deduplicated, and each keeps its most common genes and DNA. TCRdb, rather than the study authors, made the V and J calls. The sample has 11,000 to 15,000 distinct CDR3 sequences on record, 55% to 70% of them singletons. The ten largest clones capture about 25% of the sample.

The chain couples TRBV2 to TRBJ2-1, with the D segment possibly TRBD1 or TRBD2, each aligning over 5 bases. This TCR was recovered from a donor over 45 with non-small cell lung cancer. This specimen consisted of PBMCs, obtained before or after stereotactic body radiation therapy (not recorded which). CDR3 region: CASRLRDAAEQFF. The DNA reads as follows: TGTGCCAGCAGATTGAGGGACGCGGCTGAGCAGTTCTTC.